Described below is a single T cell receptor (beta chain) sequence and its context. The antigen remains unidentified. The trim removed 6 bases at V and 3 bases at J, leaving 8 bases unmatched. The CDR3 spans 17 residues. Germline CDR1 reads ENHRY; CDR2 reads SYGVKD. Each contributor possessed a minimum of one pre-ART and a minimum of two post-ART PBMC samples. The data are from a study of long-term antiretroviral therapy in people with HIV. About the study: There is a gap of about a decade between the earliest samples and the later 2015 immediate-ART recommendation. Findings and limits, study-wide: Missing from the dataset were any data on ART adherence, viral resistance or therapy changes.

With survey level as its setting, the immunoSEQ assay was v3.0. Sequencing aimed to cover about 35,000-55,000 T-cell genomes per sample. Libraries were prepared by immunoSEQ multiplex PCR; TCRdb keeps only in-frame clonotypes and omits some of them. This sample yields about 12,000 clones, of which 82% are seen a single time; roughly 18% belongs to the top ten. The chain is built from TRBV10-3 and TRBJ2-6, with 10 bases matching TRBD1. The receptor was derived from a man over 45 with HIV. The sample in question was unsorted PBMCs, obtained around 8.1 years after starting antiretroviral therapy. In DNA, the CDR3 is TGTGCCATCAGAGGACAGGGGGTATTGAGTGGGGCCAACGTCCTGACTTTC. Translation: CAIRGQGVLSGANVLTF.